The clone carrying this TCR beta chain was seen once. The data were taken from a study of shared clonotypes between healthy human individuals. The CDR3 spans 12 residues. The V gene's germline CDR1 is SQVTM and CDR2 ANQGSEA. The naive CD8 subset, CD45RO-negative cells positively selected for CCR7, excluded terminally differentiated effector memory CD45RA+ cells. Sequencing used immunoSEQ multiplex PCR; TCRdb keeps in-frame clones, though not all of them. The sample consists of around 620,000 clones, roughly 95% of them appearing once. The V call is TRBV29-1, the J call TRBJ2-5, with D perhaps matching TRBD2 (6 bases). The better agreement between TRBJ2-7 and the DNA end casts doubt on the J call. This receptor was taken from a woman in her 30s in good health. Sequencing was performed on naive CD8+ T cells sorted from blood. The CDR3 DNA follows: TGCAGCGTTGATGGGCAGGGAGGCGAGCAGTACTTC. It is translated as CSVDGQGGEQYF.